The 17 T cell receptor beta chains below come from one sample, sequenced in a study of early T cells in non-severe SARS-CoV-2 infection. MiXCR, run by TCRdb on the 5' RACE reads, gives a single entry per CDR3 protein. The data hold fewer than 120,000 distinct CDR3 sequences, with around 12% observed a single time. The specimen comprised whole blood, sampled at baseline. These receptor sequences come from an adult who was a healthcare worker with PCR-confirmed SARS-CoV-2 infection or an uninfected control (not recorded which).

This clonotype occurred a few times. The chain links TRBV24-1 to TRBJ2-3; no clear D. The CDR3 length is 13 residues. With 3 bases removed from V and 2 bases from J, the gap between germline ends came to 5 bases. Germline V CDR1 and CDR2: KGHDR, SFDVKD. CDR3: CATSDPVTDTQYF. CDR3 DNA: TGTGCCACCAGTGATCCCGTCACAGATACGCAGTATTTT.

The chain's CDR3 is CASNPGWGDTGELFF. As DNA, the CDR3 is TGTGCCAGTAATCCAGGGTGGGGAGACACCGGGGAGCTGTTTTTT. The chain joins TRBV19 to TRBJ2-2; D may correspond to TRBD1 or TRBD2 (5 bases each). The V end lost 7 bases, the J end lost 3 bases, and 15 bases lay between the germline ends. The CDR3 runs to 15 residues. The germline V gene encodes CDR1 LNHDA and CDR2 SQIVND (reference sequence).

For this clonotype: At one boundary the junction diverges from the germline segment, which might be a read error. V is TRBV6-5 and J is TRBJ2-1, with D maybe TRBD2 (5 bases). Germline CDR1 is MNHEY and CDR2 is SVGAGI. The CDR3 sequence is 11 residues long. The CDR3 loop reads CACSYGNEQFF. Written as DNA, the CDR3 is TGTGCCTGCAGTTACGGGAACGAGCAGTTCTTC.

The chain combines TRBV20-1 with TRBJ2-3; D is unclear. The germline V gene encodes CDR1 DFQATT and CDR2 SNEGSKA (reference sequence). This CDR3 is 12 amino acids long. The V end lost 6 bases, the J end lost 5 bases, and 12 bases lay between the germline ends. In DNA form, the CDR3 reads TGCAGTGCCTTACCCCGGGTAGATACGCAGTATTTT. This translates into CSALPRVDTQYF.

In this sample, this clonotype turned up many times. This chain links TRBV6-5 with TRBJ1-1, with D maybe TRBD1 (6 bases). The CDR3 is 13 amino acids. Trimming left V 7 bases short and J 5 bases short, with 14 bases between. Per germline, CDR1 MNHEY and CDR2 SVGAGI. The CDR3 loop is CASTGAVRTEAFF. CDR3 nucleotides: TGTGCCAGCACAGGGGCGGTAAGGACTGAAGCTTTCTTT.

The chain links TRBV6-5 to TRBJ1-2; 7 bases line up with TRBD1. Germline trimming cut 5 bases from V and 5 bases from J; bases unmatched to any gene: 11. Germline V lookup: CDR1 MNHEY, CDR2 SVGAGI. This CDR3 spans 15 amino acids. In nucleotides, the CDR3 is TGTGCCAGCAGTAGAGGGTCAGGGGGAGGATATGGCTACACCTTC. It translates to CASSRGSGGGYGYTF.

The sample holds a few counts of this clonotype. The chain joins TRBV5-1 to TRBJ2-3, with a tentative D call TRBD2 (6 bases). The CDR3 spans 15 residues. With 0 bases removed from V and 3 bases from J, the gap between germline ends came to 11 bases. The germline V gene has CDR1 SGHRS and CDR2 YFSETQ. The CDR3 protein is CASSLGAGPTDTQYF. CDR3 in DNA: TGCGCCAGCAGCTTGGGAGCGGGTCCGACAGATACGCAGTATTTT.

This clonotype was counted a few times. The chain employs TRBV29-1 and TRBJ2-2, with 9 nucleotides matching TRBD1. Per the germline V gene, CDR1 is SQVTM and CDR2 is ANQGSEA. V was pared by 4 bases and J by 2 bases, with 2 bases of the junction left unmatched. The CDR3 extends over 14 amino acids. The CDR3 sequence is CSVGQGVNTGELFF. The CDR3, as DNA: TGCAGCGTTGGACAGGGGGTTAACACCGGGGAGCTGTTTTTT.

The chain links TRBV6-5 to TRBJ2-7; D perhaps matches TRBD2 (6 bases). The ends were cut back, 4 bases at V and 10 bases at J, with 11 bases in the middle. Germline lookup yields CDR1 MNHEY and CDR2 SVGAGI. This CDR3 is 11 amino acids long. CDR3 in amino acids: CASSSGLLQYF. The CDR3 DNA is TGTGCCAGCAGTTCCGGACTACTTCAGTACTTC.

V usage is TRBV7-9 and J usage is TRBJ1-2; no definite D call. Trimming left V 1 base short and J 1 base short, with 7 bases between. The CDR3 runs 14 residues. Germline CDR1 reads SEHNR; CDR2 reads FQNEAQ (reference sequence). The DNA for the CDR3 is TGTGCCAGCAGCTTAGGTCAGGTTAACTATGGCTACACCTTC. This gives the protein CASSLGQVNYGYTF.

This clonotype has a single count. The chain links TRBV10-3 to TRBJ2-7, with TRBD1 matching 9 bases. Germline lookup yields CDR1 ENHRY and CDR2 SYGVKD. This CDR3 spans 13 amino acids. With 8 bases clipped from V and 0 bases from J, the junction kept 2 bases outside the gene matches. The CDR3 is CAIGTGSSYEQYF. Here the CDR3 DNA reads TGTGCCATCGGGACAGGGAGCTCCTACGAGCAGTACTTC.

This clonotype was seen repeatedly, ten times or more. J is TRBJ2-1 and V is TRBV4-2; 7 bases align to TRBD1. V lost 0 bases, J lost 15 bases, and 5 bases stayed unmatched. Germline V gene lookup returns CDR1 LGHNA and CDR2 YNFKEQ. This CDR3 is built from 12 residues. DNA of the CDR3: TGTGCCAGCAGCCAAGATCGGGACAGACCGTTCTTC. Residues: CASSQDRDRPFF.

The CDR3 is CASSPGGSSSYEQYF. In DNA, the CDR3 is TGTGCCAGCTCACCGGGCGGTAGTAGCTCCTACGAGCAGTACTTC. The gene calls are TRBV18 and TRBJ2-7, with D unclear. The CDR3 covers 15 residues. Per the germline V gene, CDR1 is KGHSH and CDR2 is LQKENI. V was shortened by 3 bases and J by 0 bases, with 12 bases between the two germline ends.

The rearrangement joins TRBV12-3 or TRBV12-4 to TRBJ1-2; tentative D call: TRBD1 (6 bases). V gave up 3 bases and J gave up 4 bases, with 12 bases separating them. CDR3 length: 14 residues. CDR3 sequence (DNA): TGTGCCAGCAGTTTGGGACAACCCCTCTATGGCTACACCTTC. This gives the protein CASSLGQPLYGYTF.

This clonotype was seen repeatedly, ten times or more. As DNA, the CDR3 is TGTGCCAGCTCACCACCGCTAGGGGAGGGAGAAAAACTGTTTTTT. It specifies CASSPPLGEGEKLFF. The gene calls are TRBV18 and TRBJ1-4, with D maybe TRBD1 (5 bases). CDR1 is KGHSH, CDR2 LQKENI, per germline. CDR3 size: 15 residues. Trimming cost V 0 bases and J 8 bases, with 13 bases left between them.

This clonotype showed up many times. The chain is built from TRBV12-3 or TRBV12-4 and TRBJ2-1; weak D call: TRBD2 (6 bases). V dropped 3 bases and J dropped 8 bases, with 11 bases sitting between them. This CDR3 is 13 amino acids long. In nucleotides, the CDR3 is TGTGCCAGCAGTTTTTTACGGAGGGATGAGCAGTTCTTC. Translated: CASSFLRRDEQFF.

This clonotype was counted only a few times. The CDR3 nucleotides are TGTGCCAGCAGCTATACAGGGTATGATCAGCCCCAGCATTTT. This codes for CASSYTGYDQPQHF. The chain carries TRBV6-5 and TRBJ1-5; possible D gene TRBD1, 6 bases. In germline, CDR1 is MNHEY, CDR2 SVGAGI. There are 14 residues in the CDR3. The ends were cut back, 6 bases at V and 5 bases at J, with 14 bases in the middle.